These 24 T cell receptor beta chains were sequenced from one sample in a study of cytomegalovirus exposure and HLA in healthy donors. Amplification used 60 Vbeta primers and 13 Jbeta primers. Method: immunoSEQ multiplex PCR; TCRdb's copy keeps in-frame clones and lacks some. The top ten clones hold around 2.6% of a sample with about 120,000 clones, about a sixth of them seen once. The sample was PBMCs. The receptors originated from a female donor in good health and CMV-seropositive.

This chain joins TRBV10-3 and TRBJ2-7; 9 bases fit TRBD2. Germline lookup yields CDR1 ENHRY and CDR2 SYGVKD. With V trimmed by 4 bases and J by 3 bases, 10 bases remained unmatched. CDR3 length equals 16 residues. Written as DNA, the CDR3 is TGTGCCATCAGTGGGGGTATGAGCGGGAGGATCTACGAGCAGTACTTC. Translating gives CAISGGMSGRIYEQYF.

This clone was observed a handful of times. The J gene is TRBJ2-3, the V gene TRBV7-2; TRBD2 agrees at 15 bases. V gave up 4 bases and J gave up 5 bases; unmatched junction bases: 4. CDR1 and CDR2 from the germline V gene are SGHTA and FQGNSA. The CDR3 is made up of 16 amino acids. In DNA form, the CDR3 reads TGTGCCAGCAGCTGGGGACTAGCGGGGGGCGGAGATACGCAGTATTTT. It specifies CASSWGLAGGGDTQYF. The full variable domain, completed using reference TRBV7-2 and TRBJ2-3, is GAGVSQSPSNKVTEKGKDVELRCDPISGHTALYWYRQSLGQGLEFLIYFQGNSAPDKSGLPSDRFSAERTGGSVSTLTIQRTQQEDSAVYLCASSWGLAGGGDTQYFGPGTRLTVL.

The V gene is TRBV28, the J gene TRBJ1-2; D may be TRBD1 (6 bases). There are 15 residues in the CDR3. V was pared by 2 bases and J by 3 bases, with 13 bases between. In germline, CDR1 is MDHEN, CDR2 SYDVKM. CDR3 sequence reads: CASSLGQQLYYGYTF. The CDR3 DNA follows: TGTGCCAGCAGTTTAGGACAGCAACTGTACTATGGCTACACCTTC.

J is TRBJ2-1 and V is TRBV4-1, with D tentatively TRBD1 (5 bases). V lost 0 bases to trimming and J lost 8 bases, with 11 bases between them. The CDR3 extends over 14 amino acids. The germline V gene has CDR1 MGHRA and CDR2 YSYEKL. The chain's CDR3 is CASSQDWQGDEQFF. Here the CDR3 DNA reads TGCGCCAGCAGCCAAGACTGGCAGGGCGATGAGCAGTTCTTC.

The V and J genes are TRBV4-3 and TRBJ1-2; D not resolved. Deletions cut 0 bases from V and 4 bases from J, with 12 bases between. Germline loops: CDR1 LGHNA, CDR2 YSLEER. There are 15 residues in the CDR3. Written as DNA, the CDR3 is TGCGCCAGCAGCCAAGATCGGTCCGAGGGCTATGGCTACACCTTC. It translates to CASSQDRSEGYGYTF.

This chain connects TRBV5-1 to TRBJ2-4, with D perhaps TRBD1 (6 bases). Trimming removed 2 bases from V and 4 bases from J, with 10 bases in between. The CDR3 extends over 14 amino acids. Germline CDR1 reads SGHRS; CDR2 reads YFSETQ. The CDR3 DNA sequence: TGCGCCAGCAGCTTCGACAGGATTAAAAACATTCAGTACTTC. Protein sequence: CASSFDRIKNIQYF. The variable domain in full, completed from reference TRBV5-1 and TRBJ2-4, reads KAGVTQTPRYLIKTRGQQVTLSCSPISGHRSVSWYQQTPGQGLQFLFEYFSETQRNKGNFPGRFSGRQFSNSRSEMNVSTLELGDSALYLCASSFDRIKNIQYFGAGTRLSVL.

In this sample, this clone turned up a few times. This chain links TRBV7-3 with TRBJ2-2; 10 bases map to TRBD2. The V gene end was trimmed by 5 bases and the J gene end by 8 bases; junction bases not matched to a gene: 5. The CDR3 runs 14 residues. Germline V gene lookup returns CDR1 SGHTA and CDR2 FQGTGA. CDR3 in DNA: TGTGCCAGCAGCCTAGCGGGAGCGAGTGGGGAGCTGTTTTTT. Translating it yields CASSLAGASGELFF.

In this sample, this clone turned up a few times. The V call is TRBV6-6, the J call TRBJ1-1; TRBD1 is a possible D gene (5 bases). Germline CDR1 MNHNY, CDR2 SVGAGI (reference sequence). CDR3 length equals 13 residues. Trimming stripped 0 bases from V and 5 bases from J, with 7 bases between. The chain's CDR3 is CASSYSGGTEAFF. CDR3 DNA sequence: TGTGCCAGCAGTTACTCGGGGGGGACTGAAGCTTTCTTT.

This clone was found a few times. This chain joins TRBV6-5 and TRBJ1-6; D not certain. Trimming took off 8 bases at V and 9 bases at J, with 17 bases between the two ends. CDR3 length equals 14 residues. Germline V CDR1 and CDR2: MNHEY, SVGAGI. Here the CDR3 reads CASSDAGISSPLHF. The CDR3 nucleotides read TGTGCCAGCTCCGACGCGGGGATCAGTTCACCCCTCCACTTT.

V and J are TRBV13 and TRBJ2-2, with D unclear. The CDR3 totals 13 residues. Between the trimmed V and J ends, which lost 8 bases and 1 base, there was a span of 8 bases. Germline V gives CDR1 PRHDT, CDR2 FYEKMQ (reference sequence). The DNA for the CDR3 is TGTGCCAGCTCACCAGAGAACACCGGGGAGCTGTTTTTT. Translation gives CASSPENTGELFF.

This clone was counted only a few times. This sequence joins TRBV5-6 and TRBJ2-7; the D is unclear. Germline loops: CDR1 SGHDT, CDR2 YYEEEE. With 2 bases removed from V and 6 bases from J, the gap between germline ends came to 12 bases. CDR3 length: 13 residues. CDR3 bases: TGTGCCAGCAGCTTTAAGGAGCGTGTCGAGCAGTACTTC. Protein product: CASSFKERVEQYF.

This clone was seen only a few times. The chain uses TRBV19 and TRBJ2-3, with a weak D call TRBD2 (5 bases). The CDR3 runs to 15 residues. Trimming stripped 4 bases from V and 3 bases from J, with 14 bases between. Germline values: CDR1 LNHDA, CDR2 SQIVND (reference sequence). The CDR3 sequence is CASSSVRAGTDTQYF. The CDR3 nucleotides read TGTGCCAGTAGTAGCGTGAGGGCCGGTACAGATACGCAGTATTTT.

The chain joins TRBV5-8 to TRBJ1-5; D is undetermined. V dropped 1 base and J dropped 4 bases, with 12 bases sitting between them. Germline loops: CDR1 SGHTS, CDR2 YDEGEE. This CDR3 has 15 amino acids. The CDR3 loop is CASSLWERENQPQHF. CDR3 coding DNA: TGTGCCAGCAGCTTGTGGGAGCGGGAGAATCAGCCCCAGCATTTT.

CDR3 residues: CAWKGVQATYEQYF. The CDR3 DNA is TGTGCCTGGAAAGGGGTCCAAGCAACCTACGAGCAGTACTTC. The rearrangement uses TRBV30 and TRBJ2-7, with D perhaps TRBD1 (5 bases). The CDR3 is 14 amino acids. Germline CDR1 and CDR2: GTSNPN and SVGIG (reference sequence). Trimming cost V 4 bases and J 2 bases, with 15 bases left between them.

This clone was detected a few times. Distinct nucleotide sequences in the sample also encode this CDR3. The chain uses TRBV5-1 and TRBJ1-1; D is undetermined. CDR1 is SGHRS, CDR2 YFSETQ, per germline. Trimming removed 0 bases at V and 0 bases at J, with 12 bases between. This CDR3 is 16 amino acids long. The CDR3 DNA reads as TGCGCCAGCAGCTTGGTTCAGGAGGGAGTGAACACTGAAGCTTTCTTT. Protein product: CASSLVQEGVNTEAFF.

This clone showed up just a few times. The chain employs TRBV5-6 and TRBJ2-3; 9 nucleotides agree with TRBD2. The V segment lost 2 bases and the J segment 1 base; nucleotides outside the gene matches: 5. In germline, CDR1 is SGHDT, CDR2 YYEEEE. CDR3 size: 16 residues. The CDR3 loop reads CASSFTSGYRTDTQYF. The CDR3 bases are TGTGCCAGCAGCTTCACTAGCGGGTACCGCACAGATACGCAGTATTTT.

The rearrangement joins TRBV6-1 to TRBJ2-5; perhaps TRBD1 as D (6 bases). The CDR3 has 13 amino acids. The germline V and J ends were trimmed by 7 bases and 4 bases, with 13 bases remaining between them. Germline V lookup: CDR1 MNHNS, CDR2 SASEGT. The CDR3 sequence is CASKGDRLETQYF. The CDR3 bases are TGTGCCAGCAAGGGAGACAGGCTAGAGACCCAGTACTTC.

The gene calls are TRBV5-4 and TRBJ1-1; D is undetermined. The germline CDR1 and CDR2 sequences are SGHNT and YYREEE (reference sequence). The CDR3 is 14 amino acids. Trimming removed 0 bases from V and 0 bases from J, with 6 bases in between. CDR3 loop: CASSLGLLNTEAFF. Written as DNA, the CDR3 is TGTGCCAGCAGCTTGGGACTGCTGAACACTGAAGCTTTCTTT.

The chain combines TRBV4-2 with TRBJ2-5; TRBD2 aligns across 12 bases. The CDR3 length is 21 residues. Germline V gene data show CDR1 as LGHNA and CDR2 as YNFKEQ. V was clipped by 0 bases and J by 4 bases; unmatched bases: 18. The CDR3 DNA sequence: TGTGCCAGCAGCCAAGAGGGAGTCAGAGCGCTAGCGGGAGGGCCTCTAGAGACCCAGTACTTC. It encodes CASSQEGVRALAGGPLETQYF.

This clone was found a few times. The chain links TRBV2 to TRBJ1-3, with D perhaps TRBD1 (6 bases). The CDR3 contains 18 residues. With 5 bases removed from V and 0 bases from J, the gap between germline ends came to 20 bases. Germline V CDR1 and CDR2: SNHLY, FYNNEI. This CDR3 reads CASSWGGVLSSSGNTIYF. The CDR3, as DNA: TGTGCCAGCAGTTGGGGGGGCGTCTTATCAAGCTCTGGAAACACCATATATTTT.

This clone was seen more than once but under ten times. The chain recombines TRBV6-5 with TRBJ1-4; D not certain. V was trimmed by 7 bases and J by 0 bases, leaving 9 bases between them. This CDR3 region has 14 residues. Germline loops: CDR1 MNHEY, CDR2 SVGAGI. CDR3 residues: CASKSGPTNEKLFF. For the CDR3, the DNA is TGTGCCAGCAAATCTGGGCCAACTAATGAAAAACTGTTTTTT.

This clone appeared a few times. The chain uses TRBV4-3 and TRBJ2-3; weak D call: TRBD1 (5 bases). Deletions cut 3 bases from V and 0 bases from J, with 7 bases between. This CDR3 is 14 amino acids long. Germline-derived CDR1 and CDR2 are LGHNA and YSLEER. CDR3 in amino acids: CASSQDTSTDTQYF. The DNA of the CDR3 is TGCGCCAGCAGCCAGGACACCAGCACAGATACGCAGTATTTT.

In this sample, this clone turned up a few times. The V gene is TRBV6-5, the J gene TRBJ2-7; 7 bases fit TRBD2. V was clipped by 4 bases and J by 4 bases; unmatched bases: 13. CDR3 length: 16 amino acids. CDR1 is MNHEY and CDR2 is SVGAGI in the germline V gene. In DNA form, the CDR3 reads TGTGCCAGCAGTTCCCATAGCGGGTTGGGTGGGTACGAGCAGTACTTC. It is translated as CASSSHSGLGGYEQYF.

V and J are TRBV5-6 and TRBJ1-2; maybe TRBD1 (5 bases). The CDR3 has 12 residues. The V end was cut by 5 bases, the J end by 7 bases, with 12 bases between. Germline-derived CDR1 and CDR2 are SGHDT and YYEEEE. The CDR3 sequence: CASSIGRGGYTF. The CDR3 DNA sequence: TGTGCCAGCAGTATTGGAAGGGGTGGCTACACCTTC.